These T cell receptor beta chains were read from a single sample in a study of cytomegalovirus exposure and HLA in healthy donors. Produced via immunoSEQ multiplex PCR; TCRdb's table is partial and in-frame only. The sample has over 150,000 clones, 70% to 85% seen once. Sample: PBMCs. These receptor sequences come from a woman aged 60-75 years in good health and CMV-seropositive. Each CDR3 is given with its conserved first and last residue.

V,CDR3
TRBV6-5,CASFEPTYEQYF
TRBV7-3,CASSSGNWGTEAFF
TRBV28,CASSSGQGARGYTF
TRBV28,CASSFMAGGLNTGELFF
TRBV29-1,CSVETREQATDTQYF
TRBV7-9,CATRASPSQETQYF
TRBV5-1,CASSLGAGDTEAFF
TRBV28,CASTLLQGGGQPQHF
TRBV7-9,CSSSSGTHEQYF
TRBV11-2,CASSLGQGPTDTQYF
TRBV28,CASSDHWGGPSLSYEQYF
TRBV7-9,CASSWRGDYGYTF
TRBV13,CASSLGSVLYEQYF
TRBV9,CASSGGLAGTGELFF
TRBV21-1,CASSQGSGNTIYF
TRBV19,CASSTSQVYSNQPQHF
TRBV9,CASSVEAETQYF
TRBV6-5,CASSGKGGEETQYF
TRBV6-6,CASSYSGRGDYGYTF
TRBV7-3,CASSLGQGNTGELFF
TRBV7-8,CASSLLTSGVQETQYF
TRBV18,CASSPNRGQDSPLHF
TRBV2,CASCGRAGTGELFF
TRBV5-6,CASSFRGTVNSNQPQHF
TRBV7-9,CASPFRGRKNIQYF
TRBV18,CASSPPGGLYEQYF
TRBV5-1,CASSLLGGVSTGELFF
TRBV5-1,CASSLAGGETQYF
TRBV29-1,CSVVTETWNEQFF
TRBV14,CASSQVRTSGNTIYF
TRBV4-3,CASSRGPNTGELFF
TRBV7-8,CASSSGLTRRAYYNEQFF
TRBV18,CASSPIQEGGYTF
TRBV9,CASSVEGVSYEQYF
TRBV5-1,CASSLGPRVRETQYF
TRBV7-8,CASRREAGMNTEAFF
TRBV27,CASSRGGYEQYF
TRBV28,CASSPGTAPYEQYF
TRBV7-2,CASSQTSGGAREQFF
TRBV5-4,CASSPDRGRETQYF
TRBV6-1,CASSVMGQILNQPQHF
TRBV7-9,CASSFGFSYEQYF
TRBV19,CASSMGDRGLETQYF
TRBV7-3,CASSPPGGTEQFF
TRBV19,CASSVQGQETQYF
TRBV6-5,CASSINRADTEAFF
TRBV2,CASSQDSGDLQPQHF
TRBV28,CASSAPTSGSLDEQYF
TRBV7-6,CASSEQGAFSGANVLTF
TRBV27,CASSKTGGLNQPQHF
TRBV28,CASSSAPPTTSTGYEQYF